This passage covers 12 T cell receptor beta chains from one sample sequenced in a study of blood T cells in healthy people across ages (dated by TCRdb to between 2015 and 2017). Receptor amplification or capture employed 5' RACE. Instrument used: Illumina HiSeq 2500. A second PCR of roughly 7 to 12 cycles was run with a J-beta primer mix and a sample-barcoded 5' primer. Using fastp trimming at Q25 and MiXCR clonotype assembly, TCRdb reanalyzed the public sequencing data and kept in-frame beta chains. Rows with one shared CDR3 protein collapse into an entry with the most common genes and DNA. The sample table contains about 620,000 distinct CDR3 sequences; only one count was recorded for roughly 21% of them. 3% to 4% of the sample is in the top ten clones. Sequencing used blood. The origin of the receptors is an older man in good health.

The DNA for the CDR3 is TGTGCCAGCAGCCAAGATGGGGTCCTAGCGAGGAGTACGAGGGAGACCCAGTACTTC. This codes for CASSQDGVLARSTRETQYF. The rearrangement links TRBV4-2 to TRBJ2-5; D perhaps matches TRBD2 (6 bases). This CDR3 comprises 19 residues. Trimming pared 0 bases from V and 5 bases from J, leaving 25 bases between. Looked up from germline, CDR1 is LGHNA and CDR2 is YNFKEQ.

The chain is built from TRBV19 and TRBJ2-5, with 8 positions matching TRBD2. The DNA matches TRBJ2-1 better at its end, which makes the J call doubtful. Germline loops: CDR1 LNHDA, CDR2 SQIVND (reference sequence). The CDR3 consists of 14 residues. The CDR3: CASSIAREGREQFF. The CDR3 region has the DNA TGTGCCAGTAGTATAGCTCGGGAGGGGCGTGAGCAGTTCTTC.

This chain joins TRBV3-1 and TRBJ2-5; D is unresolved. With the DNA end fitting TRBJ2-7 better, the J assignment may be wrong. Germline-derived CDR1 and CDR2 are LGHDT and YNNKEL (reference sequence). CDR3 length: 14 residues. CDR3 nucleotide sequence: TGTGCCAGCAGCCCCACGTCGGCGCACTACGAGCAGTACTTC. It translates to CASSPTSAHYEQYF.

Note on this clonotype: This sequence may be a read error, since a much larger clone differs from it by one base. The rearrangement uses TRBV7-9 and TRBJ2-1; TRBD2 matches 9 bases. The J call may be faulty, since TRBJ2-7 better matches the DNA end. Germline CDR1 reads SEHNR; CDR2 reads FQNEAQ (reference sequence). CDR3 length equals 15 residues. The CDR3 protein is CASSLPSGIGDAQYF. CDR3 nucleotides: TGTGCCAGCAGCTTACCTAGCGGGATTGGGGACGCGCAGTACTTC.

This clonotype was seen a handful of times. This chain joins TRBV14 and TRBJ2-5; either TRBD1 or TRBD2 may supply D (5 bases each). TRBJ2-1 matches the DNA end more closely, so the J call is doubtful. The CDR3 is made up of 15 amino acids. Germline assignment: CDR1 SGHDN and CDR2 FVKESK. For the CDR3, the DNA is TGTGCCAGCAGCCGCCGGGACGGAGCCTACAATGAGCAGTTCTTC. This codes for CASSRRDGAYNEQFF.

This clonotype was found a few times. The chain employs TRBV5-1 and TRBJ2-1; perhaps TRBD2 as D (6 bases). V lost 1 base and J 0 bases, leaving 14 bases between the germline ends. The germline V gene has CDR1 SGHRS and CDR2 YFSETQ. The CDR3 loop spans 17 amino acids. The CDR3: CASSLKIRESSYNEQFF. The DNA of the CDR3 is TGCGCCAGCAGCTTGAAGATTCGGGAGAGCTCCTACAATGAGCAGTTCTTC.

The genes are TRBV29-1 and TRBJ2-7, with D perhaps TRBD1 (6 bases). Germline values: CDR1 SQVTM, CDR2 ANQGSEA. The CDR3 spans 13 residues. V was pared by 7 bases and J by 3 bases, with 16 bases between. The CDR3 here is CSGLRDKDYEQYF. Written as DNA, the CDR3 is TGCAGCGGGCTACGGGACAAAGACTACGAGCAGTACTTC.

The CDR3 sequence: CASSQIPDGGDTQYF. As DNA, the CDR3 is TGCGCCAGCAGCCAAATCCCTGACGGGGGAGATACGCAGTATTTT. The rearrangement joins TRBV4-3 to TRBJ2-3, with D perhaps TRBD2 (6 bases). The ends were cut back, 2 bases at V and 5 bases at J, with 14 bases in the middle. Germline values: CDR1 LGHNA, CDR2 YSLEER. There are 15 residues in the CDR3.

This clonotype was counted only a few times. The chain combines TRBV5-1 with TRBJ2-7; D remains ambiguous. Germline-derived CDR1 and CDR2 are SGHRS and YFSETQ. The CDR3 loop spans 15 amino acids. V lost 0 bases, J lost 0 bases, and 10 bases lay in between. As DNA, the CDR3 is TGCGCCAGCAGCTTGGATCCAAAGAGCTCCTACGAGCAGTACTTC. Protein sequence: CASSLDPKSSYEQYF.

This chain links TRBV19 with TRBJ1-1; no firm D call. Germline assignment: CDR1 LNHDA and CDR2 SQIVND (reference sequence). V shed 1 base and J shed 8 bases, with 11 bases lying between them. This CDR3 comprises 13 residues. As DNA, the CDR3 is TGTGCCAGTAGTATAGGGGCAGCTTCCGAAGCTTTCTTT. Its protein is CASSIGAASEAFF.

This chain joins TRBV5-6 and TRBJ1-1; no clear D. Trimming removed 1 base at V and 0 bases at J, with 10 bases between. The CDR3 runs to 15 residues. Germline V gene lookup returns CDR1 SGHDT and CDR2 YYEEEE. In nucleotides, the CDR3 is TGTGCCAGCAGCTTGAGACTGGGCATGAACACTGAAGCTTTCTTT. It translates to CASSLRLGMNTEAFF.

The chain links TRBV20-1 to TRBJ1-4, with 8 nucleotides matching TRBD1. Germline loops: CDR1 DFQATT, CDR2 SNEGSKA (reference sequence). The CDR3 has 14 amino acids. Unmatched junction bases numbered 7, after V lost 5 bases and J lost 5 bases. CDR3 sequence (DNA): TGCAGTGCTGAATCCCGACAGGGGAATGAAAAACTGTTTTTT. This encodes CSAESRQGNEKLFF.